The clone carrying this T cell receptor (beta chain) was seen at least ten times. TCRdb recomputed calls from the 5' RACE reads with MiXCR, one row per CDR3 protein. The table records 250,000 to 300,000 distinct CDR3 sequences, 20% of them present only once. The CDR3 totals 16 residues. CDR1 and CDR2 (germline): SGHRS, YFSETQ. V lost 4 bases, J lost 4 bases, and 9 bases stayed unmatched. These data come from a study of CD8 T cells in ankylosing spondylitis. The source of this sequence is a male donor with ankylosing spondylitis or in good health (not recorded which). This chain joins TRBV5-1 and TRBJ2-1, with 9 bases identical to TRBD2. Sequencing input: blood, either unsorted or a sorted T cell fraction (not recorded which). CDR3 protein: CASSGGGLAGYNEQFF. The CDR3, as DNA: TGCGCCAGCAGCGGCGGGGGGCTAGCGGGGTACAATGAGCAGTTCTTC.